The clone carrying this TCR beta chain has a handful of counts. The antigen is unknown. Template switching with 5'RACE generated the TCR cDNA and added a universal primer site and UMIs. TCRdb reprocessed the 5' RACE reads via MiXCR and lists one record per CDR3 protein. The sample has approximately 330,000 distinct CDR3 sequences, 4.1% seen once. The data are from a study of T cells after yellow fever vaccination. Findings and limits, study-wide: Researchers cautioned that FACS-sorted repertoires could harbor abundant clonotypes contaminating from the bulk population. Most primary-vaccination clones reappeared after the booster (just under 98% CD4, 88% CD8).

The CDR3 covers 14 residues. CDR1 is SGHRS, CDR2 YFSETQ, per germline. The V gene lost 2 bases and the J gene lost 2 bases, with 9 bases spanning the gap. The sequencing here drew on PBMCs, taken 5 days after the yellow fever booster vaccination. V and J are TRBV5-1 and TRBJ2-3; D gene ambiguous. This receptor was taken from a man younger than 35 who received the YFV17D yellow fever vaccine. The CDR3 DNA sequence: TGCGCCAGCAGCTTAGACGGCCTCACAGATACGCAGTATTTT. Its translation is CASSLDGLTDTQYF.